This is a list of T cell receptor beta chains from one sample in a study of blood T cells in healthy people across ages. TCRdb redid the calling of the 5' RACE reads with MiXCR, one entry per CDR3 protein. This sample has about 1.4 million distinct CDR3 sequences, with roughly 64% found just once. The sequenced sample consisted of blood. These receptors were taken from a man between 18 and 35 years old in good health. CDR3s include the opening cysteine and the closing phenylalanine or tryptophan. Each record gives: J gene, D gene, clone size, V gene, CDR3 DNA, CDR3 protein. A D gene is named only where the DNA matches it firmly. Size is omitted from some rows. Given values are once, few, many or a class for expanded clones.

>TRBJ1-6|.|.|TRBV6-2/TRBV6-3
TGTGCCAGCAGTTACGATTCACCCCTCCACTTT
CASSYDSPLHF
>TRBJ1-6|.|.|TRBV4-3
TGCGCCAGCAGCCAAGTCGGCGCAAATTCACCCCTCCACTTT
CASSQVGANSPLHF
>TRBJ2-7|TRBD1|.|TRBV5-4
TGTGCCAGCAGCTCCAAGGACAGGTCCTACGAGCAGTACTTC
CASSSKDRSYEQYF
>TRBJ2-5|TRBD1|.|TRBV5-5
TGTGCCAGCAGCTTCCGGGACAGGGTTTACCAAGAGACCCAGTACTTC
CASSFRDRVYQETQYF
>TRBJ2-5|TRBD1|.|TRBV24-1
TGTGCCACCAGTGATCCGGGACAGGGAGCAATTCAAGAGACCCAGTACTTC
CATSDPGQGAIQETQYF
>TRBJ1-1|.|.|TRBV7-9
TGTGCCAGCAGTTCGGTGGGGGAGAATGAAGCTTTCTTT
CASSSVGENEAFF
>TRBJ2-1|TRBD1|once|TRBV7-6
TGTGCCAGCAGCTTAGCGTCCGGGACAGGCTATTACAATGAGCAGTTCTTC
CASSLASGTGYYNEQFF
>TRBJ2-5|.|few|TRBV21-1
TGTGCCACGAACCCGGGGCGCCCTAAAGATTCGTACCAAGAGACCCAGTACTTC
CATNPGRPKDSYQETQYF
>TRBJ2-1|TRBD1|.|TRBV29-1
TGCAGCGTTGCCAGGGGGCGTTACAATGAGCAGTTCTTC
CSVARGRYNEQFF
>TRBJ2-1|TRBD2|.|TRBV9
TGTGCCAGCAGCGCCCTAGCGGGGGGAAACAATGAGCAGTTCTTC
CASSALAGGNNEQFF
>TRBJ2-5|.|.|TRBV28
TGTGCCAGCAGTTTTCCCCGTCGGGGGCCGAGGCAAGAGACCCAGTACTTC
CASSFPRRGPRQETQYF
>TRBJ2-7|.|.|TRBV4-2
TGTGCCAGCAGCCAAGGCGGAAAGCCCTACAATGAGCAGTACTTC
CASSQGGKPYNEQYF
>TRBJ1-5|.|.|TRBV10-3
TGTGCCATCAGTGAGGAGGGTATTAGCAATCAGCCCCAGCATTTT
CAISEEGISNQPQHF
>TRBJ2-7|.|.|TRBV29-1
TGCAGCGTAGCAGACGGGACCTACGAGCAGTACTTC
CSVADGTYEQYF
>TRBJ1-5|TRBD1|.|TRBV2
TGTGCCAGCGTCAAGGGACAGGGGACTCAGCCCCAGCATTTT
CASVKGQGTQPQHF
>TRBJ2-7|.|.|TRBV20-1
TGCAGTGCTAGAGATGGGGACATGGCCGGCAAACGATCCTCCTACGAGCAGTACTTC
CSARDGDMAGKRSSYEQYF
>TRBJ2-7|.|.|TRBV7-9
TGTGCCAGCGGTCGAGCAGGTGGCAGGGAGGCCCAGTACTTC
CASGRAGGREAQYF
>TRBJ2-3|.|.|TRBV6-5
TGTGCCAGCAGTTACTCTGGGGCGGGTACGCAGTATTTT
CASSYSGAGTQYF
>TRBJ2-1|TRBD2|.|TRBV4-1
TGCGCCAGCAGCCAAGTTCCTAGCGGGAGCGATGAGCAGTTCTTC
CASSQVPSGSDEQFF
>TRBJ2-5|TRBD1|once|TRBV2
TGTGCCAGCAGTGATTCCCAATCGACAGGGCAGTACTTC
CASSDSQSTGQYF
>TRBJ2-3|.|.|TRBV20-1
TGCAGTGCCCCCGACGCAGGGCCAGATACGCAGTATTTT
CSAPDAGPDTQYF
>TRBJ1-2|.|few|TRBV14
TGTGCCAGCAGCCTGGAACAGGGACTAAACTATGGCTACACCTTC
CASSLEQGLNYGYTF
>TRBJ2-1|.|few|TRBV4-1
TGCGCCAGCAGCCCACAAGGGAGTCGGGATCGGTTCTTC
CASSPQGSRDRFF
>TRBJ2-1|TRBD2|.|TRBV29-1
TGCAGCGGCCGGGACTACTACAATGAGCAGTTCTTC
CSGRDYYNEQFF
>TRBJ1-5|.|.|TRBV6-1
TGTGCCAGCAGTGAACAGGGAAATCGGCCCCAGCATTTT
CASSEQGNRPQHF
>TRBJ1-6|.|.|TRBV6-2/TRBV6-3
TGTGCCAGCAGTTACCAAAATAATTCACCCCTCCACTTT
CASSYQNNSPLHF
>TRBJ2-3|TRBD1|once|TRBV11-2
TGTGCCAGCAGCCAAACTGGAGGCCAGGGGGTTACGCAGTATTTT
CASSQTGGQGVTQYF
>TRBJ2-1|TRBD1|.|TRBV29-1
TGCAGCGCTGCCGGGACAGGGGACTACAATGAGCAGTTCTTC
CSAAGTGDYNEQFF
>TRBJ2-5|.|.|TRBV28
TGTGCCAGCAACCTTAACTCGGGGACCCAGTACTTC
CASNLNSGTQYF
>TRBJ2-1|.|.|TRBV12-3/TRBV12-4
TGTGCCAGCAGAGCTAGCTACAATGAGCAGTTCTTC
CASRASYNEQFF
>TRBJ2-1|.|.|TRBV24-1
TGTGCCACCAGTGATTTGCAGTCAGGGTTGGAGACCCAGTTCTTC
CATSDLQSGLETQFF